This paragraph reports one T cell receptor beta chain. Its antigen is unknown. Qualities for individual bases were not recorded, and no much larger clone is one base off. The sample belongs to a study of PD-L1 blockade in urothelial cancer (dated by TCRdb to the late 2010s). A note on the overall study: All patients started therapy around 2014 and received atezolizumab 1,200 mg intravenously every 3 weeks. About 90% of the roughly 30 patients were males with bladder-origin urothelial cancer, and 18 of 29 reported a prior smoking history. An ECOG performance status of 0 or 1 was recorded for the patients, and 0 to 3 prior chemotherapy regimens had been received by the patients. Blood samples were analyzed 3 weeks after the start of treatment (second dose) and 6 weeks after the start of treatment. Blood samples gave a median of approximately 150,000 T cells and some 83,000 unique TCRs, with a median clonality of 0.080. Somatic, immune and clinical correlates of response to PD-L1 blockade with atezolizumab in urothelial cancer were the focus of an exploratory multi-omic analysis. Pretreatment tumor samples, along with matched peripheral blood collected serially before and after atezolizumab treatment, underwent TCR sequencing. Durable clinical benefit meant progression-free survival longer than 6 months, and TCR features were also tested against progression-free and overall survival. Whole exome sequencing and RNA sequencing of pretreatment tumors were performed alongside TCR sequencing in the same patients. Eight or nine patients reached durable clinical benefit, while about 19 patients did not. Some 30 patients had pretreatment blood TCR-seq, roughly 25 had at least one posttreatment blood collection, and roughly 25 had tumor TCR-seq.

At the junction V is shortened by 6 bases and J by 9 bases; bases outside the gene matches: 8. From the cysteine through the phenylalanine, the CDR3 covers 13 amino acids. Only CDR3 DNA is held: 39 bases, read in frame from base 1. The germline V gene encodes CDR1 SNHLY and CDR2 FYNNEI. Synthetic TCR analog templates were spiked into each PCR so that absolute template abundance could be estimated from read counts. TCRbeta CDR3 regions were amplified from genomic DNA with bias-controlled V and J gene primers using the immunoSEQ assay. Sequencing of rearranged TCRbeta segments was performed at approximately 20X coverage. From the authors' description of their analysis: Sequencing errors were corrected by clustering and CDR3s were annotated against IMGT to assign V, D and J genes. Downstream analyses used only productive TCRbeta rearrangements and left out out-of-frame or stop-codon sequences. Clonality was computed as one minus Shannon entropy normalized by the log of the number of unique productive sequences. Clones differing between time points or between blood and tumor were identified by Fisher's exact test with Benjamini-Hochberg correction at adjusted p below 0.01. The source is immuneACCESS, and TCRdb retained only in-frame sequences with V and J called. Part of the clones is not carried over; for the studies checked, unresolved V genes explain less than half of this, and the remainder is unexplained. For V, J and clone size, that table is used; D and trimming come from the DNA. Here the sample has 40,000 or so clones; roughly 87% occur a single time. The top ten clonotypes cover approximately 3.5% of the sample.

Broader findings and caveats from the paper: Improved progression-free and overall survival was associated with having pretreatment peripheral blood TCR clonality below the median. At 3 weeks after the start of treatment, tumor-associated TCR clones in peripheral blood had expanded more in patients with durable benefit (n ≈ 22, p = 0.022). Because the sample size was small (n ≈ 27) and many of the analyses were exploratory, the results are meant to be hypothesis-generating.

A cohort of approximately 30 patients with locally advanced or metastatic urothelial carcinoma, treated at Memorial Sloan Kettering on a trial protocol, was included. Peripheral blood mononuclear cells were collected pretreatment and during treatment, with between 1 and 8 total time points obtained per patient. The Qiagen DNeasy Blood extraction kit was used to purify genomic DNA from total PBMCs and tumor samples. PBMCs were collected pretreatment and during treatment, and were isolated and stored as previously described. The receptor comes from a man between 65 and 79 years old with urothelial cancer. The sequence joins TRBV2 to TRBJ2-4; TRBD1 aligns with 7 central bases. This specimen consisted of PBMCs, obtained around atezolizumab (anti-PD-L1) treatment. Read as DNA, the sequence is TGTGCCAGCAGACCCGGGACAGTTCCCATTCAGTACTTC. The encoded protein is CASRPGTVPIQYF.